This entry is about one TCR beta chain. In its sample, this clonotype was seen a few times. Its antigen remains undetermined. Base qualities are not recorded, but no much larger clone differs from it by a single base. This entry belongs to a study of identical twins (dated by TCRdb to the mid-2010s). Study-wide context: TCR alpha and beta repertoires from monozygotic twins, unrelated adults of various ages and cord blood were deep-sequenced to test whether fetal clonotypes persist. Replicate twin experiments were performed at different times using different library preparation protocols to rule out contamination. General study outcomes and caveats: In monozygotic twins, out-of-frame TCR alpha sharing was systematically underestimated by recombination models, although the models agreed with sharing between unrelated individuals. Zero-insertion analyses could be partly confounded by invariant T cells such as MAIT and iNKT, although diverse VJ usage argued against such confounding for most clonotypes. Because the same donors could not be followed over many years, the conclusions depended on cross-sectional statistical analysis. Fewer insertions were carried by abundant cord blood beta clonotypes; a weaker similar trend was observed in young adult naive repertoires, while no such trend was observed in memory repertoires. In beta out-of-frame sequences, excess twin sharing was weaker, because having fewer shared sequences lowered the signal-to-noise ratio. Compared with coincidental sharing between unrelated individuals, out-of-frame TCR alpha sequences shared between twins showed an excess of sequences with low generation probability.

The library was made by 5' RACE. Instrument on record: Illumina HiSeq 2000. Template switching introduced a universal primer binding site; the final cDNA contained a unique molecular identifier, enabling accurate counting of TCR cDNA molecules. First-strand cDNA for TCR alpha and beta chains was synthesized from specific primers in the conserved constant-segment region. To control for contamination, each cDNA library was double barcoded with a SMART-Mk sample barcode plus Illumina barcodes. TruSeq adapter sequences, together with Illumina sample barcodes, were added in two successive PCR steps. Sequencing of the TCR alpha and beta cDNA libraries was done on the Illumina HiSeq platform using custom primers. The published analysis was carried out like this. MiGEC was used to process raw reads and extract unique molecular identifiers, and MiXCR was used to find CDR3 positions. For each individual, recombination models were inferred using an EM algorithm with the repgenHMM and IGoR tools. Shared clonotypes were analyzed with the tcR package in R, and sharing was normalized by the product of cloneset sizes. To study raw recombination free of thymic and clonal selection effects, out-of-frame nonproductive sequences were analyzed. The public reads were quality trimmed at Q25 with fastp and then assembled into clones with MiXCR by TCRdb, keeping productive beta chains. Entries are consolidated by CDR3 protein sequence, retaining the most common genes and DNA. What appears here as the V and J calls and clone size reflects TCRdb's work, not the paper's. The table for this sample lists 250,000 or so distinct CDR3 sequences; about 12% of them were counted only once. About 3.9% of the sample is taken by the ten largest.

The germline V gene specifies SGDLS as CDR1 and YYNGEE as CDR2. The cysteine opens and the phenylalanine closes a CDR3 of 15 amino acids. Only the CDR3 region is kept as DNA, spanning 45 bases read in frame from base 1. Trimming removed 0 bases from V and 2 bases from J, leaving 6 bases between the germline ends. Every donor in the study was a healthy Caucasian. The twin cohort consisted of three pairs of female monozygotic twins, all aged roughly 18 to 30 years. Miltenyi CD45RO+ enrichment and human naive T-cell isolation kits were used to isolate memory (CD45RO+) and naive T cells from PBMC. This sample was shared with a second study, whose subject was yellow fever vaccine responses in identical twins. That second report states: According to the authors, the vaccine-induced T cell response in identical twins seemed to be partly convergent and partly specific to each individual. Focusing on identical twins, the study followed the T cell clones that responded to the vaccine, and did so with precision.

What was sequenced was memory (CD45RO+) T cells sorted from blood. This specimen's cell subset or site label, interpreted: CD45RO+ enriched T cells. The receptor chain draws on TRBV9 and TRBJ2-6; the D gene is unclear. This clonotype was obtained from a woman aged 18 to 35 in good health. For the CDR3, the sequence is CASSVASPGANVLTF. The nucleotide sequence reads TGTGCCAGCAGCGTAGCATCCCCTGGGGCCAACGTCCTGACTTTC.